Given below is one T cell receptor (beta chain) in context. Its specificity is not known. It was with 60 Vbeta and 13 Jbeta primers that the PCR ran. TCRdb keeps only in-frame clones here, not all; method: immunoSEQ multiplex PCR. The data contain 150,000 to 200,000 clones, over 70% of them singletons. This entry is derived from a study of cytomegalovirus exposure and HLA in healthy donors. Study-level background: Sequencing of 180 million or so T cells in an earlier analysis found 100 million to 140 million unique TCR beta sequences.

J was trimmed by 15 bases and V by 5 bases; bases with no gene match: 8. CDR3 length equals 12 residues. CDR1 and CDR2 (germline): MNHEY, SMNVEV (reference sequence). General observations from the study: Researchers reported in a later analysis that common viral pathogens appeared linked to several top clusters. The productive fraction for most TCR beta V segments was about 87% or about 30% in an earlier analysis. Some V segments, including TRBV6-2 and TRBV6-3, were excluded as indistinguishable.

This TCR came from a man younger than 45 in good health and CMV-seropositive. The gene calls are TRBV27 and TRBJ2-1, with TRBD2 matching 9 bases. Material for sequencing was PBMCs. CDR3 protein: CASSPRGGRVFF. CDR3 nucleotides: TGTGCCAGCAGTCCCCGAGGCGGGAGGGTGTTCTTC.